This T cell receptor beta chain came from a study of Graves' ophthalmopathy and Graves' hyperthyroidism. Overall study results and limits: With a specificity of around 72% and a sensitivity of over 65%, the model predicted ophthalmopathy progression.

This clonotype came up many times. Its antigen remains unknown. V dropped 6 bases and J dropped 5; count of bases not matched to a gene: 6. From germline, CDR1 is SNHLY and CDR2 FYNNEI. The CDR3 consists of 14 residues. Amplifying from RNA transcripts, the study obtained TCR beta CDR3 regions. In the first round, RT-PCR was carried out with HTBI primers, and a multiplex PCR formed the second round. TCRdb re-called the multiplex PCR reads with MiXCR, one entry per CDR3 protein. The sample yields 200,000 to 250,000 distinct CDR3 sequences, 20% to 25% seen once. The sequence was collected from a woman between 50 and 59 years old with Graves' ophthalmopathy. Source material: peripheral blood. The chain uses TRBV2 and TRBJ1-2; 10 bases map to TRBD1. The CDR3 region has the DNA TGTGCCAGCAGGCCCGGGACAGGGGTATATGGCTACACCTTC. Encoded protein: CASRPGTGVYGYTF.